Each of the 10 T cell receptor beta chains below was sequenced from the same sample in a study of control samples from healthy donors and cancer patients. Sequencing was performed with immunoSEQ multiplex PCR; in TCRdb, only in-frame clones are kept and a portion is missing. The sample lists 120,000 or so clones; over 85% were seen once. Sequencing used blood. The source is a man aged 30-40 years in good health.

DNA of the CDR3: TGTGCCAGCAGCCAAGTTACGGAGGGGGCTGGCTACACCTTC. It encodes CASSQVTEGAGYTF. The chain carries TRBV14 and TRBJ1-2; 7 bases fit TRBD1. Germline V gene data show CDR1 as SGHDN and CDR2 as FVKESK. This CDR3 has 14 residues. J lost 7 bases, V lost 1 base, and 6 bases had no gene match.

The J gene is TRBJ1-5, the V gene TRBV19, with D maybe TRBD1 (5 bases). Trimming removed 4 bases from V and 4 bases from J, with 14 bases in between. Germline lookup yields CDR1 LNHDA and CDR2 SQIVND (reference sequence). The CDR3 length is 15 residues. CDR3 DNA: TGTGCCAGTAGTAGGAGCCGGGACCCAAATCAGCCCCAGCATTTT. As protein: CASSRSRDPNQPQHF.

As regards this clone: One end of the junction fails to match germline, which may point to a read error. The chain recombines TRBV6-2 or TRBV6-3 with TRBJ1-1; the D gene is possibly TRBD1 (6 bases). CDR3 length: 16 residues. CDR1 and CDR2 (germline): MNHEY, SVGEGT. The CDR3 here is CASSFLTGYGNPEAFF. DNA of the CDR3: TGTGCCAGCAGTTTCCTAACAGGGTATGGGAACCCTGAAGCTTTCTTT.

This chain links TRBV4-3 with TRBJ2-5, with D possibly being TRBD2 (6 bases). Germline V gene sequence: CDR1 LGHNA, CDR2 YSLEER. This CDR3 is built from 17 residues. Trimming removed 4 bases at V and 2 bases at J, with 20 bases between. CDR3 amino acids: CASSRKTKGGAQETQYF. CDR3 in DNA: TGCGCCAGCAGCCGCAAGACGAAGGGCGGGGCGCAAGAGACCCAGTACTTC.

The rearrangement links TRBV29-1 to TRBJ2-7; possible D gene TRBD1, 6 bases. CDR1 SQVTM and CDR2 ANQGSEA come from the germline V gene. CDR3 length equals 11 residues. Trimming stripped 3 bases from V and 6 bases from J, with 9 bases between. CDR3 DNA: TGCAGCGTTGATCTCAGGGGCGAGCAGTACTTC. It translates to CSVDLRGEQYF.

V gene TRBV27 combines with J gene TRBJ1-5, with D possibly TRBD1 on 5 matching bases. V shed 3 bases and J shed 0 bases, with 15 bases lying between them. This CDR3 has 17 amino acids. The germline gives CDR1 MNHEY, CDR2 SMNVEV (reference sequence). The CDR3 sequence is CASSLGPPVYSNQPQHF. Here the CDR3 DNA reads TGTGCCAGCAGTTTGGGGCCCCCAGTTTATAGCAATCAGCCCCAGCATTTT.

The chain has TRBV7-8 and TRBJ1-4, with D tentatively TRBD1 (5 bases). This CDR3 spans 16 amino acids. The V gene lost 5 bases and the J gene lost 0 bases, with 13 bases spanning the gap. The germline CDR1 and CDR2 sequences are SGHVS and FQNEAQ. The CDR3 loop reads CASSRMGVSTNEKLFF. CDR3 nucleotides: TGTGCCAGCAGCCGGATGGGGGTCTCAACTAATGAAAAACTGTTTTTT.

V is TRBV9 and J is TRBJ2-7; 9 bases map to TRBD1. Trimming at V came to 1 base and at J to 4 bases, leaving 6 bases not matched to a gene. Germline V lookup: CDR1 SGDLS, CDR2 YYNGEE. The CDR3 sequence is 15 residues long. The CDR3: CASSVSGTGMYEQYF. The CDR3 DNA reads as TGTGCCAGCAGCGTATCCGGGACAGGGATGTACGAGCAGTACTTC.

The chain links TRBV7-8 to TRBJ2-1, with a weak D call TRBD2 (6 bases). Germline V gene lookup returns CDR1 SGHVS and CDR2 FQNEAQ. With 5 bases removed from V and 4 bases from J, the gap between germline ends came to 15 bases. The CDR3 contains 15 residues. The CDR3 DNA is TGTGCCAGCAGCGCCCGCCGGACTATTTACAATGAGCAGTTCTTC. It specifies CASSARRTIYNEQFF.

The gene calls are TRBV18 and TRBJ2-2; possibly TRBD1 for D (5 bases). Germline V gene sequence: CDR1 KGHSH, CDR2 LQKENI. The CDR3 loop spans 15 amino acids. Trimming took off 1 base at V and 3 bases at J, with 9 bases between the two ends. The DNA for the CDR3 is TGTGCCAGCTCACCACGGGGCACTTACACCGGGGAGCTGTTTTTT. Protein product: CASSPRGTYTGELFF. The variable domain in full, with the rest retrieved from reference TRBV18 and TRBJ2-2, is NAGVMQNPRHLVRRRGQEARLRCSPMKGHSHVYWYRQLPEEGLKFMVYLQKENIIDESGMPKERFSAEFPKEGPSILRIQQVVRGDSAAYFCASSPRGTYTGELFFGEGSRLTVL.